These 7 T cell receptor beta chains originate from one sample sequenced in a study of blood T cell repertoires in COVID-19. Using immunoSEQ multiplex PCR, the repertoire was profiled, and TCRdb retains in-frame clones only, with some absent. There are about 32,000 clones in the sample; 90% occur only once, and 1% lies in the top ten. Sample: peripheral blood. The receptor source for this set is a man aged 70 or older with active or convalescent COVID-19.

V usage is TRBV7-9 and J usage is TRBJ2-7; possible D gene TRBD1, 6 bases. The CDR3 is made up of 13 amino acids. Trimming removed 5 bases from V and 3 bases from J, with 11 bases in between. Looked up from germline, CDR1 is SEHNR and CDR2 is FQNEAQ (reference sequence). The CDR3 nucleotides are TGTGCCAGCAGCCAGGACAGATACTACGAGCAGTACTTC. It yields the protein CASSQDRYYEQYF.

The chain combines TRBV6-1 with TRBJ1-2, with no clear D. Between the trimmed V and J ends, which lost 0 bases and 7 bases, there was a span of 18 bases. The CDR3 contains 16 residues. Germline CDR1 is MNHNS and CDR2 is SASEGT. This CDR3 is CASSEAGIRDWVGYTF. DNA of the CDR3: TGTGCCAGCAGTGAAGCGGGCATTCGGGATTGGGTTGGCTACACCTTC.

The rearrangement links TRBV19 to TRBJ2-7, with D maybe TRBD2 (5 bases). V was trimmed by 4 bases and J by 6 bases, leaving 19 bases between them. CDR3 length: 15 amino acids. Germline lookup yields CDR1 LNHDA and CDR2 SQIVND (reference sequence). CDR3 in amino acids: CASSRPPLGRSEQYF. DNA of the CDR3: TGTGCCAGTAGTAGACCCCCACTAGGACGGAGCGAGCAGTACTTC.

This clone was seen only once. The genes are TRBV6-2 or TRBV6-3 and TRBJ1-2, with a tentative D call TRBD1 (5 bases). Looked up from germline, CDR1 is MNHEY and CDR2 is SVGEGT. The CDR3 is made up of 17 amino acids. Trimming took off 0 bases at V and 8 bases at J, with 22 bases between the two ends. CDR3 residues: CASSYSSTGAPLWGYTF. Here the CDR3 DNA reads TGTGCCAGCAGTTACTCGTCAACAGGTGCCCCCCTTTGGGGCTACACCTTC.

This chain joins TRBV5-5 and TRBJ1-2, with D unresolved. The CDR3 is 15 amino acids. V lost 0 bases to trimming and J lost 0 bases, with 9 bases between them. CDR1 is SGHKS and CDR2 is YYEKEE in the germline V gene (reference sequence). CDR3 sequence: CASSLGPVTNYGYTF. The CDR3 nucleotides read TGTGCCAGCAGCTTGGGCCCAGTTACTAACTATGGCTACACCTTC.

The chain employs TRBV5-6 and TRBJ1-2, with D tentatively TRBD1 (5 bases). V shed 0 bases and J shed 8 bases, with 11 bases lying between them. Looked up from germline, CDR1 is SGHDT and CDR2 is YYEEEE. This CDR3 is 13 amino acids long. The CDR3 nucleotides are TGTGCCAGCAGCTTGGAGCTTCAGGGAGGCTACACCTTC. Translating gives CASSLELQGGYTF.

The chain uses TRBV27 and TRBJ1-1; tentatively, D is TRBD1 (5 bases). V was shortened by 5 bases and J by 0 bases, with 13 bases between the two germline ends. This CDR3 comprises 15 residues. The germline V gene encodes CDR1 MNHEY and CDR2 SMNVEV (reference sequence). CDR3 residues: CASSPPGRVNTEAFF. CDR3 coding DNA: TGTGCCAGCAGTCCCCCCGGCAGGGTGAACACTGAAGCTTTCTTT.